The 24 T cell receptor beta chains presented below share a single source sample, sequenced in a study of shared clonotypes between healthy human individuals. TCRdb's copy holds only in-frame clones and misses some; the assay was immunoSEQ multiplex PCR. The table records 2 million to 3 million clones, approximately 93% of them present only once. The sequenced material came from naive CD4+ T cells from PBMCs. The subset here: CD45RA+ positively selected. The receptors here all came from a man between 18 and 29 years old in good health. Some clones in this sample may be carry-over from other donors' samples.

Points on this clone: Other DNA sequences within the sample encode an identical CDR3. CDR3 region: CASSQGGSYNEQFF. DNA for the CDR3: TGCGCCAGCAGCCAGGGAGGCTCCTACAATGAGCAGTTCTTC. The chain couples TRBV5-1 to TRBJ2-1; D is perhaps TRBD2 (6 bases). The CDR3 covers 14 residues. The V gene lost 4 bases and the J gene lost 0 bases, with 8 bases spanning the gap. Looked up from germline, CDR1 is SGHRS and CDR2 is YFSETQ.

V is TRBV7-2 and J is TRBJ2-7; D may correspond to TRBD1 or TRBD2 (5 bases each). With 5 bases removed from V and 4 bases from J, the gap between germline ends came to 15 bases. The CDR3 contains 14 residues. CDR1 and CDR2 from the germline V gene are SGHTA and FQGNSA. CDR3 nucleotide sequence: TGTGCCAGCAGCCCTGGGGGTCCGGGATACGAGCAGTACTTC. Translation: CASSPGGPGYEQYF.

The chain joins TRBV7-9 to TRBJ1-2; no reliable D call. Looked up from germline, CDR1 is SEHNR and CDR2 is FQNEAQ (reference sequence). There are 13 residues in the CDR3. V was cut by 1 base and J by 8 bases, with 11 bases left in between. The CDR3 DNA is TGTGCCAGCAGCTTAGAGTTATGGGAAGGCTACACCTTC. Translated, it gives CASSLELWEGYTF.

The V call is TRBV7-3, the J call TRBJ1-1; D is ambiguous. The V gene's germline CDR1 is SGHTA and CDR2 FQGTGA. The germline V and J ends were trimmed by 5 bases and 11 bases, with 15 bases remaining between them. The CDR3 runs 12 residues. The CDR3 protein is CASSVRGSYAFF. CDR3 in DNA: TGTGCCAGCAGCGTCCGGGGAAGTTACGCTTTCTTT.

V and J are TRBV6-6 and TRBJ2-7, with a tentative D call TRBD2 (7 bases). Germline CDR1 and CDR2: MNHNY and SVGAGI (reference sequence). Trimming pared 7 bases from V and 5 bases from J, leaving 9 bases between. The CDR3 is 11 amino acids. This CDR3 reads CASKGGDEQYF. DNA of the CDR3: TGTGCCAGCAAAGGGGGGGACGAGCAGTACTTC.

This chain links TRBV29-1 with TRBJ2-7; no clear D gene. The V gene lost 4 bases and the J gene lost 2 bases, with 18 bases spanning the gap. In germline, CDR1 is SQVTM, CDR2 ANQGSEA. This CDR3 has 15 amino acids. CDR3 sequence reads: CSVVLETALPYEQYF. CDR3 bases: TGCAGCGTTGTATTGGAAACAGCGCTACCCTACGAGCAGTACTTC.

J is TRBJ1-2 and V is TRBV28; D is perhaps TRBD1 (6 bases). The CDR3 extends over 13 amino acids. Trimming cost V 6 bases and J 4 bases, with 12 bases left between them. The germline CDR1 and CDR2 sequences are MDHEN and SYDVKM. The CDR3 DNA reads TGTGCCAGCAGCTCTCAGGGGCCCTATGGCTACACCTTC. Translation: CASSSQGPYGYTF.

This chain uses TRBV5-4 with TRBJ2-5; D uncertain. The CDR3 loop spans 15 amino acids. Trimming cost V 2 bases and J 2 bases, with 13 bases left between them. Germline CDR1 and CDR2: SGHNT and YYREEE (reference sequence). The CDR3 loop is CASSFPSTPQETQYF. The CDR3, as DNA: TGTGCCAGCAGCTTTCCCTCCACCCCTCAAGAGACCCAGTACTTC.

A single count supports this clone. The CDR3, as DNA: TGCGCCAGCAGCTTGGTCCTAAGAGGAAATGAGCAGTTCTTC. Translated, it gives CASSLVLRGNEQFF. The genes are TRBV5-1 and TRBJ2-1; D not resolved. Germline V gives CDR1 SGHRS, CDR2 YFSETQ. The V end lost 0 bases, the J end lost 7 bases, and 11 bases lay between the germline ends. The CDR3 loop spans 14 amino acids.

CDR3 protein: CATRGTLGGEQFF. CDR3 coding DNA: TGTGCCACCCGAGGTACCCTCGGGGGTGAGCAGTTCTTC. V is TRBV11-1 and J is TRBJ2-1, with D possibly matching TRBD2 (6 bases). Trimming cost V 10 bases and J 9 bases, with 19 bases left between them. The CDR3 is 13 amino acids. Germline-derived CDR1 and CDR2 are SGHAT and FQDESV (reference sequence).

The chain joins TRBV28 to TRBJ2-7, with TRBD1 identical over 10 bases. The CDR3 is made up of 14 amino acids. J lost 6 bases, V lost 6 bases, and 8 bases had no gene match. The V gene's germline CDR1 is MDHEN and CDR2 SYDVKM. The CDR3 nucleotides read TGTGCCAGCAGCCGGGACAGGGGAGCCGGCGAGCAGTACTTC. Protein: CASSRDRGAGEQYF.

The J gene is TRBJ2-7, the V gene TRBV5-6, with D perhaps matching TRBD1 or TRBD2 (5 bases each). Germline values: CDR1 SGHDT, CDR2 YYEEEE. The V end lost 4 bases, the J end lost 1 base, and 12 bases lay between the germline ends. The CDR3 consists of 14 residues. As DNA, the CDR3 is TGTGCCAGCAGCACCCCGGGGCCATCCTACGAGCAGTACTTC. Translation: CASSTPGPSYEQYF.

The chain has TRBV4-1 and TRBJ1-5; D might be TRBD1 (5 bases). Deletions cut 1 base from V and 5 bases from J, with 12 bases between. CDR1 is MGHRA, CDR2 YSYEKL, per germline. The CDR3 loop spans 15 amino acids. The CDR3 spells CASSQAGTKDQPQHF. The CDR3 bases are TGCGCCAGCAGCCAAGCCGGGACCAAGGATCAGCCCCAGCATTTT.

This sequence joins TRBV2 and TRBJ2-2; 10 bases are a match to TRBD2. V lost 8 bases and J lost 4; bases outside the gene matches: 4. Germline V CDR1 and CDR2: SNHLY, FYNNEI. This CDR3 spans 14 amino acids. CDR3 region: CASGLAGATGELFF. The CDR3 DNA reads TGTGCCAGCGGTCTAGCGGGAGCCACCGGGGAGCTGTTTTTT. The variable domain in full, completed from reference TRBV2 and TRBJ2-2, reads EPEVTQTPSHQVTQMGQEVILRCVPISNHLYFYWYRQILGQKVEFLVSFYNNEISEKSEIFDDQFSVERPDGSNFTLKIRSTKLEDSAMYFCASGLAGATGELFFGEGSRLTVL.

The chain joins TRBV10-1 to TRBJ2-5; D could derive from TRBD1 or TRBD2 (5 bases each). Germline V lookup: CDR1 WNHNN, CDR2 SYGVQD (reference sequence). The CDR3 runs to 12 residues. The V and J ends lost 5 bases and 4 bases respectively, with 8 bases between them. The CDR3, as DNA: TGCGCCAGCAGTCGGGGCCGAGAGACCCAGTACTTC. Protein sequence: CASSRGRETQYF.

DNA for the CDR3: TGCGCCAGCAGGACAGGGGACCCCTACGAGCAGTACTTC. As protein: CASRTGDPYEQYF. This chain uses TRBV5-1 with TRBJ2-7; 8 bases agree with TRBD1. Unmatched junction bases numbered 3, after V lost 5 bases and J lost 2 bases. CDR3 length equals 13 residues. Germline CDR1 SGHRS, CDR2 YFSETQ.

The rearrangement joins TRBV7-3 to TRBJ2-2; no firm D call. The germline CDR1 and CDR2 sequences are SGHTA and FQGTGA. The CDR3 has 14 amino acids. V was pared by 2 bases and J by 1 base, with 5 bases between. CDR3 region: CASSLAVNTGELFF. CDR3 bases: TGTGCCAGCAGCTTAGCGGTGAACACCGGGGAGCTGTTTTTT.

V and J are TRBV27 and TRBJ2-7; D gene ambiguous. V was shortened by 8 bases and J by 1 base, with 9 bases between the two germline ends. CDR1 is MNHEY and CDR2 is SMNVEV in the germline V gene (reference sequence). CDR3 length: 12 residues. CDR3 sequence reads: CASFDRSYEQYF. Written as DNA, the CDR3 is TGTGCCAGCTTTGATCGGTCCTACGAGCAGTACTTC.

This clone has a handful of counts. V is TRBV5-1 and J is TRBJ2-5, with 8 bases that match TRBD2. The CDR3 spans 16 residues. J was trimmed by 2 bases and V by 2 bases; bases with no gene match: 8. Looked up from germline, CDR1 is SGHRS and CDR2 is YFSETQ. This chain's CDR3 is CASSFLAGNTQETQYF. DNA for the CDR3: TGCGCCAGCAGCTTCCTAGCGGGTAATACTCAAGAGACCCAGTACTTC.

Notes on this clone: This CDR3 is also generated by other DNA sequences in the sample. The rearrangement joins TRBV5-1 to TRBJ2-1; TRBD2 aligns across 9 bases. The ends lost 4 bases at V and 4 bases at J; junction bases unmatched: 6. Germline values: CDR1 SGHRS, CDR2 YFSETQ. CDR3 length: 15 amino acids. Written as DNA, the CDR3 is TGCGCCAGCAGCCTGACTAGCGGACTGTACAATGAGCAGTTCTTC. Protein: CASSLTSGLYNEQFF.

Remarks on this clone: Different DNA sequences within this sample yield the same CDR3. The CDR3 coding sequence is TGTGCCATCAGTGAGTCAGGGGGCTCTGGAAACACCATATATTTT. It encodes CAISESGGSGNTIYF. The gene calls are TRBV10-3 and TRBJ1-3; possible D gene TRBD1, 6 bases. This CDR3 comprises 15 residues. Germline V gene data show CDR1 as ENHRY and CDR2 as SYGVKD. The ends were cut back, 0 bases at V and 0 bases at J, with 6 bases in the middle.

This clone came up once. At the DNA level, this CDR3 is encoded by other sequences in the same sample as well. The chain employs TRBV18 and TRBJ1-1; D may be TRBD1 (6 bases). V lost 2 bases, J lost 0 bases, and 7 bases lay in between. The V gene's germline CDR1 is KGHSH and CDR2 LQKENI. The CDR3 length is 14 residues. CDR3 in amino acids: CASSPRGMNTEAFF. The DNA for the CDR3 is TGTGCCAGCTCACCAAGGGGGATGAACACTGAAGCTTTCTTT. Looking up the rest from reference TRBV18 and TRBJ1-1 gives the full variable domain: NAGVMQNPRHLVRRRGQEARLRCSPMKGHSHVYWYRQLPEEGLKFMVYLQKENIIDESGMPKERFSAEFPKEGPSILRIQQVVRGDSAAYFCASSPRGMNTEAFFGQGTRLTVV.

The rearrangement uses TRBV6-5 and TRBJ1-2, with D maybe TRBD1 (5 bases). The germline V and J ends were trimmed by 6 bases and 8 bases, with 22 bases remaining between them. The CDR3 extends over 15 amino acids. Germline-derived CDR1 and CDR2 are MNHEY and SVGAGI. The CDR3 DNA reads as TGTGCCAGCAGCCCAGGGCAGGGTGAGCTGGGGGGCTACACCTTC. Translation: CASSPGQGELGGYTF.

The chain couples TRBV18 to TRBJ2-1; a weak D match, TRBD1 (6 bases). The V and J ends lost 3 bases and 3 bases respectively, with 15 bases between them. This CDR3 contains 16 residues. Per the germline V gene, CDR1 is KGHSH and CDR2 is LQKENI. Here the CDR3 DNA reads TGTGCCAGCTCACCCTGGAGACAGGACGTCTACAATGAGCAGTTCTTC. Amino acid sequence: CASSPWRQDVYNEQFF. Full variable domain (remainder filled in from reference TRBV18 and TRBJ2-1): NAGVMQNPRHLVRRRGQEARLRCSPMKGHSHVYWYRQLPEEGLKFMVYLQKENIIDESGMPKERFSAEFPKEGPSILRIQQVVRGDSAAYFCASSPWRQDVYNEQFFGPGTRLTVL.